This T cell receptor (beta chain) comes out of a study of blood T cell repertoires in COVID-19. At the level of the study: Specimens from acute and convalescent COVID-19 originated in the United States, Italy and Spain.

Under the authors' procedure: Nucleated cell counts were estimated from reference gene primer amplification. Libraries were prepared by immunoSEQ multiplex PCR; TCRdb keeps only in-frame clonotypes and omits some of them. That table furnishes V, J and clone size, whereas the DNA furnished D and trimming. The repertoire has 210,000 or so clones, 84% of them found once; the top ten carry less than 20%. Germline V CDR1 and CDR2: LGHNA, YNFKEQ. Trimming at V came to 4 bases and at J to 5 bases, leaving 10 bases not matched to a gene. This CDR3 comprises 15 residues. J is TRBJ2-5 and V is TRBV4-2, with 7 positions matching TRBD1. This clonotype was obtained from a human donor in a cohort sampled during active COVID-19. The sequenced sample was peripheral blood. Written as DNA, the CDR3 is TGTGCCAGCAGCCCATATCGAGGGGGCCAGGAGACCCAGTACTTC. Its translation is CASSPYRGGQETQYF.